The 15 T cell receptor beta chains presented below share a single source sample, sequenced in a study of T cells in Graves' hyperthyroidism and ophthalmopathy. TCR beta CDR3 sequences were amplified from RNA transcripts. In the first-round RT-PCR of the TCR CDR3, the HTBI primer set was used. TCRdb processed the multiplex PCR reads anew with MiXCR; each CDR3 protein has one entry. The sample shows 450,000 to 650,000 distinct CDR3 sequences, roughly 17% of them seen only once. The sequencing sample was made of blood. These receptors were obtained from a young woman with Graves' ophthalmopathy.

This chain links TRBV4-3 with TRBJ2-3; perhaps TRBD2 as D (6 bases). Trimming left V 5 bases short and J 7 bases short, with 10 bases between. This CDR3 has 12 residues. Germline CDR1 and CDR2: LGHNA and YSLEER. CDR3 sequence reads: CASSGGANTQYF. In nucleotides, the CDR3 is TGCGCCAGCAGCGGAGGGGCAAATACGCAGTATTTT.

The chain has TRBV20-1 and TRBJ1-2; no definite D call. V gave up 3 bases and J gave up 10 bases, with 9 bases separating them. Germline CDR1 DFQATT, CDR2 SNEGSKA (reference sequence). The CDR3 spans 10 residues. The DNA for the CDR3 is TGCAGTGCTAGTTCCTGGGCCTACACCTTC. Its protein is CSASSWAYTF.

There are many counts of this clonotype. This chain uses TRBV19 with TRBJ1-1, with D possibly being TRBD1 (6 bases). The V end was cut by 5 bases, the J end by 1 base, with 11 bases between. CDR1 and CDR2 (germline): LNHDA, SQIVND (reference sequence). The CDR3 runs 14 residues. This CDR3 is CASSAGQTNTEAFF. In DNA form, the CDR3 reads TGTGCCAGTAGTGCAGGACAGACGAACACTGAAGCTTTCTTT.

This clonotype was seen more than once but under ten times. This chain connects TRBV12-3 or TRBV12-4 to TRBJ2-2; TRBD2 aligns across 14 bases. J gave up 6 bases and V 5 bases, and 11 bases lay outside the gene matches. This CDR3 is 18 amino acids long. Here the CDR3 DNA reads TGTGCCAGCAGTCTGCCGACTAGCGGGGGGGCGCATGCCGGGGAGCTGTTTTTT. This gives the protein CASSLPTSGGAHAGELFF.

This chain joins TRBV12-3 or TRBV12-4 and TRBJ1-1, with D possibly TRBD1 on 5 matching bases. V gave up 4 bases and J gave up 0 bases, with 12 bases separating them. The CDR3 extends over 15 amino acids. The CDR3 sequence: CASSWGELVNTEAFF. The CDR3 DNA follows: TGTGCCAGCAGTTGGGGGGAGTTGGTGAACACTGAAGCTTTCTTT.

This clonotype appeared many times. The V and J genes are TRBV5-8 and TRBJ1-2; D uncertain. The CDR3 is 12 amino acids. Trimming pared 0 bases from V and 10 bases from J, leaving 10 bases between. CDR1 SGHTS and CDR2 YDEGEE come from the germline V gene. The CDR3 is CASSLVGFDYTF. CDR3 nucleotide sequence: TGTGCCAGCAGCTTGGTAGGGTTTGACTACACCTTC.

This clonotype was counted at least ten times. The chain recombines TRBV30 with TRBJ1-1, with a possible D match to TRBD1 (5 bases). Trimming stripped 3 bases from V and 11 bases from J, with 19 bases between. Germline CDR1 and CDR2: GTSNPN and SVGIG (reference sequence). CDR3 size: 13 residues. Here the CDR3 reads CAWSWTMHPYAFF. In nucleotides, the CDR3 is TGTGCCTGGAGCTGGACAATGCACCCCTATGCTTTCTTT.

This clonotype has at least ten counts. The CDR3 nucleotides are TGTGCCAGCAGTTTAAGGGTCAGGGGTGAAGAGGAGCTGTTTTTT. Amino acids: CASSLRVRGEEELFF. The chain carries TRBV12-3 or TRBV12-4 and TRBJ2-2; the D gene is possibly TRBD1 (6 bases). Trimming removed 2 bases at V and 10 bases at J, with 17 bases between. This CDR3 is built from 15 residues.

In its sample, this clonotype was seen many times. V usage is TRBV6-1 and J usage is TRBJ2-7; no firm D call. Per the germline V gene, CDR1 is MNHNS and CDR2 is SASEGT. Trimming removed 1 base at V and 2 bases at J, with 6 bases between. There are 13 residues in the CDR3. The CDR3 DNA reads TGTGCCAGCAGTGAAGGGAGTCCCTACGAGCAGTACTTC. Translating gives CASSEGSPYEQYF.

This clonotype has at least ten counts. The CDR3 sequence is CASSYGLTRTEAFF. CDR3 nucleotide sequence: TGTGCCAGCAGTTATGGCCTGACGAGGACTGAAGCTTTCTTT. The chain carries TRBV6-2 or TRBV6-3 and TRBJ1-1; D uncertain. V lost 3 bases and J 5 bases, leaving 13 bases between the germline ends. Germline V gene data show CDR1 as MNHEY and CDR2 as SVGEGT. This CDR3 region has 14 residues.

CDR3 in amino acids: CASSDSKTGSPTGELFF. In DNA form, the CDR3 reads TGTGCCAGCAGTGACTCGAAGACAGGGTCTCCTACCGGGGAGCTGTTTTTT. This chain uses TRBV6-4 with TRBJ2-2; TRBD1 agrees at 7 bases. V trimming: 0 bases; J trimming: 5 bases; junction bases outside the gene matches: 9. Germline-derived CDR1 and CDR2 are MRHNA and SNTAGT. CDR3 length: 17 amino acids.

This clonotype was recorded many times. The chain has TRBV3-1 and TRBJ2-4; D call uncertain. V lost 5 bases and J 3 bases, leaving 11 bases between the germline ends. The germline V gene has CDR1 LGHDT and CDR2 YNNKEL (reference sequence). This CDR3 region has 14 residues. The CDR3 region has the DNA TGTGCCAGCAGCAGGGTTACCGGCAAAAACATTCAGTACTTC. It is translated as CASSRVTGKNIQYF.

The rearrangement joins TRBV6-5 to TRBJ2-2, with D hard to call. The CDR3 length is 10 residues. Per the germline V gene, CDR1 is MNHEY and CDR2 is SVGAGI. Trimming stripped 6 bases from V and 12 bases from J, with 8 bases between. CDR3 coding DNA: TGTGCCAGCAGCTACGAGAAGCTGTTTTTT. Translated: CASSYEKLFF.

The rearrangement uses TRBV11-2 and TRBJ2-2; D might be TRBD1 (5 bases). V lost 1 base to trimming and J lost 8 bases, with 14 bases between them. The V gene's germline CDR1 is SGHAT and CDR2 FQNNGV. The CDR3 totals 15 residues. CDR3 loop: CASSLVIQGLGELFF. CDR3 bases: TGTGCCAGCAGCTTAGTCATTCAGGGCCTAGGGGAGCTGTTTTTT.

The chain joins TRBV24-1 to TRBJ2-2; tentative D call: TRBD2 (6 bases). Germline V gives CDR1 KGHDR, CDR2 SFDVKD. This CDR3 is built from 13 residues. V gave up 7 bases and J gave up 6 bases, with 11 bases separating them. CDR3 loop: CATRGGMPGELFF. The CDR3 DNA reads TGTGCCACCAGGGGGGGTATGCCCGGGGAGCTGTTTTTT.